This TCR beta chain was identified during a study of OX40 agonist ivuxolimab in advanced cancers. Whole-study context: Patients received ivuxolimab, an intravenous treatment, every 2 weeks at 0.01 to 10 mg/kg. Study results and caveats: Nonresponders, in some cases, also had low normalized T-cell clonal expansion. Expanded clones were, on average, more numerous in CD8+ T cells than in CD4+.

The assay was immunoSEQ multiplex PCR, and TCRdb's table has in-frame clones only and misses some. The sample carries roughly 65,000 clones, just over 85% recorded once. Germline values: CDR1 SEHNR, CDR2 FQNEAQ (reference sequence). The CDR3 runs 14 residues. V was trimmed by 4 bases and J by 6 bases, leaving 13 bases between them. For this clone: The antigen is not known.

The input for sequencing was CD4+ or CD8+ T cells sorted from blood, taken in a trial of the OX40 agonist ivuxolimab. The TCR was taken from an adult with an advanced solid tumor such as melanoma, head and neck, liver or kidney cancer. The chain uses TRBV7-9 and TRBJ1-5, with D perhaps matching TRBD1 (5 bases). The CDR3 is CASSSDIGGQPQHF. As DNA, the CDR3 is TGTGCCAGCAGCTCGGACATCGGCGGTCAGCCCCAGCATTTT.